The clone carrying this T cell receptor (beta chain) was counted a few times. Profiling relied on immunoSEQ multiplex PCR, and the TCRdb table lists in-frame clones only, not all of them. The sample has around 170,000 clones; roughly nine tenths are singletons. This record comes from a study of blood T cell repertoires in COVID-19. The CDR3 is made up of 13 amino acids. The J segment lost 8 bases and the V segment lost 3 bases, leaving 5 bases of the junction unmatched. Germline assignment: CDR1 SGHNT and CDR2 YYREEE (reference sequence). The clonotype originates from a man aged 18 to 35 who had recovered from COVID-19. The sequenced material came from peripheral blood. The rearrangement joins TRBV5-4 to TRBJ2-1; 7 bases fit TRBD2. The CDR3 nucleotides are TGTGCCAGCAGCTGGACTAGTCATGATGAGCAGTTCTTC. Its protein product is CASSWTSHDEQFF.